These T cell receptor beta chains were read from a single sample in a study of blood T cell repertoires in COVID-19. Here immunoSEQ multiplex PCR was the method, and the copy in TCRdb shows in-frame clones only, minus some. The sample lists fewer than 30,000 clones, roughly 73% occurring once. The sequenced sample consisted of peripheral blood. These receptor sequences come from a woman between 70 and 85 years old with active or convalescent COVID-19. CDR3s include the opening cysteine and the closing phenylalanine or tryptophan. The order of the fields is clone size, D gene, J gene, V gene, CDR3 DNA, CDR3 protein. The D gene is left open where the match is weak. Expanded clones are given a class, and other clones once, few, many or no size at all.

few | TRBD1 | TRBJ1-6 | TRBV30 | TGTGCCTGGAACCACATCAAGACAGGGTACAATTCACCCCTCCACTTT | CAWNHIKTGYNSPLHF
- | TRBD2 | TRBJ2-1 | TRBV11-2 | TGTGCCAGCAGTGAAACTAGCGGGGGTCTCAATGAGCAGTTCTTC | CASSETSGGLNEQFF
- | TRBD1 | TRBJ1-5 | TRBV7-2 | TGTGCCAGCAGCTTATCGACAGGGCGCAATCAGCCCCAGCATTTT | CASSLSTGRNQPQHF
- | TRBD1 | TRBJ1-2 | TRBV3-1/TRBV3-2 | TGTGCCAGCAGCCAAGACGACAGGGCTAACTATGGCTACACCTTC | CASSQDDRANYGYTF
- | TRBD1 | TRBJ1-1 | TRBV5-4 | TGTGCCAGCAGCTTGAGAGAGACAGGGGACACTGAAGCTTTCTTT | CASSLRETGDTEAFF
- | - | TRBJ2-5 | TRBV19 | TGTGCCAGTAGTACTCCCTTAACTGCCAACCAAGAGACCCAGTACTTC | CASSTPLTANQETQYF
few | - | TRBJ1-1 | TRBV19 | TGTGCCAGTAGTATTGGGCCCGGAGGTGGCCGCGGGACTGAAGCTTTCTTT | CASSIGPGGGRGTEAFF
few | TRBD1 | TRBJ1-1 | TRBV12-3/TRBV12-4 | TGTGCCAGCAGTCTGGGGACAGGCGAAGCTTTCTTT | CASSLGTGEAFF
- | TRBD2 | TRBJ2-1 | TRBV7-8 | TGTGCCAGCAGCTTGCCCGGGGAGCTAGCGGGATGGATGGGCTACAATGAGCAGTTCTTC | CASSLPGELAGWMGYNEQFF
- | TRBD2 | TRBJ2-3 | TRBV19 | TGTGCCAGTAGTATCCGGGGACTATCGGATACGCAGTATTTT | CASSIRGLSDTQYF
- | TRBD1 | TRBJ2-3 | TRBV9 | TGTGCCAGCAGCACCCGGGACAGGGATACAGATACGCAGTATTTT | CASSTRDRDTDTQYF
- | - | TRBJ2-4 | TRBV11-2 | TGTGCCAGCAGCTTAGACGACAGGTCCTTAGCCAAAAACATTCAGTACTTC | CASSLDDRSLAKNIQYF
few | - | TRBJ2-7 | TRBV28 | TGTGCCAGCAGCTCCTACTCCTACGAGCAGTACTTC | CASSSYSYEQYF
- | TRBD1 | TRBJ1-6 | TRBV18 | TGTGCCACCTCCCGCGGGACAGAGAATTCACCCCTCCACTTT | CATSRGTENSPLHF
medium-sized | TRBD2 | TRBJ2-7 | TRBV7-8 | TGTGCCAGCAGCTTATCGACTAGCGTCACCTACGAGCAGTACTTC | CASSLSTSVTYEQYF
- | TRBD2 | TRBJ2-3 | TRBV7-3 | TGTGCCAGCAGCTTAGCGGGGGGTGCGGGAGATACGCAGTATTTT | CASSLAGGAGDTQYF
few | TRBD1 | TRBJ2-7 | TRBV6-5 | TGTGCCAGCAGTAACCGACAGGGTGGGAATTACGAGCAGTACTTC | CASSNRQGGNYEQYF
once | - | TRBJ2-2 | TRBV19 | TGTGCCAGTAGTGCCCGGACAAGGGATAGAACAGGGAACACCGGGGAGCTGTTTTTT | CASSARTRDRTGNTGELFF
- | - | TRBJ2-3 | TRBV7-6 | TGTGCCAGCAGCTGGGTTCGCGGGGGCCCCACAGATACGCAGTATTTT | CASSWVRGGPTDTQYF
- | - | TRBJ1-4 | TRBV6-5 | TGTGCCAGCAGTTACTCGCAAGAGGAAAAACTGTTTTTT | CASSYSQEEKLFF
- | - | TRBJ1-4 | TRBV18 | TGTGCCAGCTCACCACCGAGGGGGGGCGAAAAACTGTTTTTT | CASSPPRGGEKLFF
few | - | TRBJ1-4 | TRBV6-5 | TGTGCCAGCTTGGGCAGGGTGAGAGAAAAACTGTTTTTT | CASLGRVREKLFF
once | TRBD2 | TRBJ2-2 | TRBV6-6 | TGTGCCAGCAGTTACTCGAGGCGGGAGTGGGCCGGGGAGCTGTTTTTT | CASSYSRREWAGELFF
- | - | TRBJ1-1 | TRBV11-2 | TGTGCCAGCAGCTTAATCCTAGGGCAGGGCCCTTTCTCTGAAGCTTTCTTT | CASSLILGQGPFSEAFF
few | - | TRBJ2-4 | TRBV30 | TGTGCCTGGGCAGGGTGGGCCAAAAACATTCAGTACTTC | CAWAGWAKNIQYF
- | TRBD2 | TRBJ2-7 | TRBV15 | TGTGCCACCAGCAGAGGAAGCGGGAGCTCCTACGAGCAGTACTTC | CATSRGSGSSYEQYF
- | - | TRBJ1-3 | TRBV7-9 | TGTGCCAGCAGCTTACTCAGGGCCGGTGGAAACACCATATATTTT | CASSLLRAGGNTIYF
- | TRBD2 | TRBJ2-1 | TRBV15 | TGTGCCACCAGCAGCGTGGGACTAGCGGAGTACAATGAGCAGTTCTTC | CATSSVGLAEYNEQFF
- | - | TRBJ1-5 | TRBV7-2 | TGTGCCAGCAGCTTATGGGGCGGGGGGGGACAGCCCCAGCATTTT | CASSLWGGGGQPQHF
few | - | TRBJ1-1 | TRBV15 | TGTGCCACCAGCAGAGGAGGAGTAAGGAACACTGAAGCTTTCTTT | CATSRGGVRNTEAFF
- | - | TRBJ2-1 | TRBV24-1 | TGTGCCACCAGTGATCCGATGCGGGAACACAATGAGCAGTTCTTC | CATSDPMREHNEQFF
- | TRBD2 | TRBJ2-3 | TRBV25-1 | TGTGCCAGCAGGGCTAGCGGGGCAGGGACAGATACGCAGTATTTT | CASRASGAGTDTQYF
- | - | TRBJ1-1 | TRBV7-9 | TGTGCCAGCAGCTTAGTAGCAGAGAACACTGAAGCTTTCTTT | CASSLVAENTEAFF
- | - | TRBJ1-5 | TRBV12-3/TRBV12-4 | TGTGCCAGCAGTTACCAGGGGAATCAGCCCCAGCATTTT | CASSYQGNQPQHF
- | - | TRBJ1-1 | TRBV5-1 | TGCGCCAGCAGCTTTAGCCAGAACACTGAAGCTTTCTTT | CASSFSQNTEAFF
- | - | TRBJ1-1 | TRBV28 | TGTGCCAGCAGTCCACAGGGCGCTGTACGGAACACTGAAGCTTTCTTT | CASSPQGAVRNTEAFF
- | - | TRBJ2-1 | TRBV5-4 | TGTGCCAGCAGCCAGCGAATAGTCAGTACCTACAATGAGCAGTTCTTC | CASSQRIVSTYNEQFF
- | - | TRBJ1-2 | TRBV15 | TGTGCCACCAGTTCCCTAAACTATGGCTACACCTTC | CATSSLNYGYTF
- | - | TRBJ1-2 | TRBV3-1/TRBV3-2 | TGTGCCAGCAGCCCCAGGGGTTTCCATGGCTACACCTTC | CASSPRGFHGYTF
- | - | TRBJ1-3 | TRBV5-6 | TGTGCCAGCAGCTTGGTGGGCTACTCTGGAAACACCATATATTTT | CASSLVGYSGNTIYF
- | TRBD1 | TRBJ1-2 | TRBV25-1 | TGTGCCAGCACAGGGGGTCGAGGCTACACCTTC | CASTGGRGYTF
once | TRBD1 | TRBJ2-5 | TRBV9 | TGTGCCAGCAGCGTAGGGGGACAGGGGCCGCGGGAGACCCAGTACTTC | CASSVGGQGPRETQYF
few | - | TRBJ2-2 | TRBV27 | TGTGCCAGCAGTCGTTGGGGGCTTGGCGGGGAGCTGTTTTTT | CASSRWGLGGELFF
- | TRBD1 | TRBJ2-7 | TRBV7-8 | TGTGCCAGCAGCGCCAACCGGGACAGGTTTGGCGAGCAGTACTTC | CASSANRDRFGEQYF
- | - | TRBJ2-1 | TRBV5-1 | TGCGCCAGCGCACAGGGTGGGTCCTACAATGAGCAGTTCTTC | CASAQGGSYNEQFF
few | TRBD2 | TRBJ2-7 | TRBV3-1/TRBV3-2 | TGTGCCAGCAGCCAAGGAGGCGGGAGGGCCTCCGAGCAGTACTTC | CASSQGGGRASEQYF
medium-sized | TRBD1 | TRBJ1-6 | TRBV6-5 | TGTGCCACGCGCCGGGACAGGGGAAATAATTCACCCCTCCACTTT | CATRRDRGNNSPLHF
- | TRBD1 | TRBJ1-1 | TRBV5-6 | TGTGCCAGCAGCTTAAACAGGGGGACTGAAGCTTTCTTT | CASSLNRGTEAFF
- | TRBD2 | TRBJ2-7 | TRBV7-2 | TGTGCCAGCAGCTGGGGGACTAGCGGGAGGAGCGAGCAGTACTTC | CASSWGTSGRSEQYF
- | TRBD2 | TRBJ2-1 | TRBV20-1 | TGCAGTGCTAGTCTAGCGGGAGTCAACAATGAGCAGTTCTTC | CSASLAGVNNEQFF
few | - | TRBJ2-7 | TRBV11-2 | TGTGCCAGCAGCTTAGATTCCTTTACCTACGAGCAGTACTTC | CASSLDSFTYEQYF
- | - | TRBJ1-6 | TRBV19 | TGTGCCAGTAGTAAATTCGGGACAACGAATTCACCCCTCCACTTT | CASSKFGTTNSPLHF
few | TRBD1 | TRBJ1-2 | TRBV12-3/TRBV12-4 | TGTGCCAGCTCCCGCCGGAGGGGGCAAGGCTACACCTTC | CASSRRRGQGYTF
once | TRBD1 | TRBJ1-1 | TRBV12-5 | TGTGCTAGTGGTTTGGTAGGGGGCGTTGAAGCTTTCTTT | CASGLVGGVEAFF
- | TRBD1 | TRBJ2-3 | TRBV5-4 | TGTGCCAGCAGCTTGGATTTGGTCGGGGACAGGGTCACAGATACGCAGTATTTT | CASSLDLVGDRVTDTQYF
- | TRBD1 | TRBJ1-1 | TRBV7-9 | TGTGCCAGCAGCTCGGACTACAGGGGGCGTATTACTGAAGCTTTCTTT | CASSSDYRGRITEAFF
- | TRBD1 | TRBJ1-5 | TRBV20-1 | TGCAGTGCTAGTATCGGTCGGGACAGGGGGCTCAATCAGCCCCAGCATTTT | CSASIGRDRGLNQPQHF
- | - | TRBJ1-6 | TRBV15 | TGTGCCACCAGCAGAGATCAGAGGGTCGAATCACCCCTCCACTTT | CATSRDQRVESPLHF
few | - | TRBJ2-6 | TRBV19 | TGTGCCAGTAGTATTCGACAGGTTGCCAACGTCCTGACTTTC | CASSIRQVANVLTF